This TCR beta chain appears in the sequencing data of a study of CD8 T cells in Susac syndrome. CDR1 and CDR2 from the germline V gene are LGHNT and FRNRAP. The ends were cut back, 3 bases at V and 0 bases at J, with 18 bases in the middle. CDR3 length: 19 amino acids. Random hexamers were used to reverse transcribe an amount of 0.5 to 1 ug RNA. Amplification of TCR beta CDR3 across 54 Vbeta and 13 Jbeta was performed with immunoSEQ multiplex PCR. TCRdb redid the calling of the immunoSEQ multiplex PCR reads with MiXCR, one entry per CDR3 protein. The sample records about 250,000 distinct CDR3 sequences, around 93% being singletons.

The TCR sequence derives from a human donor with multiple sclerosis. Sequencing was performed on CD4+ T cells from PBMCs. The chain is built from TRBV12-5 and TRBJ1-6; a weak D match, TRBD1 (6 bases). This chain's CDR3 is CASGFHRLDSSSYNSPLHF. The CDR3 coding sequence is TGTGCTAGTGGTTTCCATCGACTGGACAGTAGCTCCTATAATTCACCCCTCCACTTT.